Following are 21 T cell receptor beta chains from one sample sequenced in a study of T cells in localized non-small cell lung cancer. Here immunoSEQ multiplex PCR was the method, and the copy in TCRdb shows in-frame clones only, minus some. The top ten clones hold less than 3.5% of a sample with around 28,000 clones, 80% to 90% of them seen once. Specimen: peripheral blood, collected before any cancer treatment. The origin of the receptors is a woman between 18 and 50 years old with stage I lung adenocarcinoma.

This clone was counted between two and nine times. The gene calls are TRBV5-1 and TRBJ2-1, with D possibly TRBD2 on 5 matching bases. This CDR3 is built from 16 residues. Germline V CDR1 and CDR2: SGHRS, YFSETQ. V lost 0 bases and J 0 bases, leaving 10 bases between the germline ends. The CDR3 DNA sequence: TGCGCCAGCAGCTTGGCCCCGGGAAGCTCCTACAATGAGCAGTTCTTC. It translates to CASSLAPGSSYNEQFF.

CDR3: CASRTNYIGGSNQPQHF. CDR3 nucleotides: TGTGCCAGTAGGACAAATTATATTGGGGGTAGCAATCAGCCCCAGCATTTT. The rearrangement uses TRBV19 and TRBJ1-5; D is perhaps TRBD1 (5 bases). V dropped 6 bases and J dropped 0 bases, with 18 bases sitting between them. CDR3 size: 17 residues. Germline CDR1 is LNHDA and CDR2 is SQIVND (reference sequence). The whole variable domain, remainder taken from reference TRBV19 and TRBJ1-5, is DGGITQSPKYLFRKEGQNVTLSCEQNLNHDAMYWYRQDPGQGLRLIYYSQIVNDFQKGDIAEGYSVSREKKESFPLTVTSAQKNPTAFYLCASRTNYIGGSNQPQHFGDGTRLSIL.

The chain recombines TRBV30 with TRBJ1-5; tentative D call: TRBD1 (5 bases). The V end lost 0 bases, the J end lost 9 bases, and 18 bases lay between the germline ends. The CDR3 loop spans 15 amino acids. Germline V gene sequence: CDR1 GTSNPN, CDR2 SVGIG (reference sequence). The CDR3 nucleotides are TGTGCCTGGAGTGTTAGTGGGGGAGGGAGAGGGCCCCAGCATTTT. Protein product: CAWSVSGGGRGPQHF.

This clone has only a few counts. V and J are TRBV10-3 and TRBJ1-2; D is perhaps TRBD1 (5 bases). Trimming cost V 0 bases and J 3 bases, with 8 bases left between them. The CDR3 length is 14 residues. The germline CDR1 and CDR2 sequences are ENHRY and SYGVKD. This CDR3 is CAISESARDYGYTF. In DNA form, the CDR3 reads TGTGCCATCAGTGAGTCGGCCAGGGACTATGGCTACACCTTC.

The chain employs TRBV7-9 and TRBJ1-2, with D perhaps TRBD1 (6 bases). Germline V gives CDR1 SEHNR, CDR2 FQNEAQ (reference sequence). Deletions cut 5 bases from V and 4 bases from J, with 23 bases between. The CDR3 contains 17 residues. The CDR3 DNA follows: TGTGCCAGCAGCCCGGGGGCAGGGGCGACTTTAATCTATGGCTACACCTTC. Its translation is CASSPGAGATLIYGYTF.

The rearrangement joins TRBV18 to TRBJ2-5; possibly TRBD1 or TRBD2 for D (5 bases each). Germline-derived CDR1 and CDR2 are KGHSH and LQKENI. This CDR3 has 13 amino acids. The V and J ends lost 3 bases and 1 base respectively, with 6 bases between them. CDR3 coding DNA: TGTGCCAGCTCACCCGGGACCCAAGAGACCCAGTACTTC. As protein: CASSPGTQETQYF.

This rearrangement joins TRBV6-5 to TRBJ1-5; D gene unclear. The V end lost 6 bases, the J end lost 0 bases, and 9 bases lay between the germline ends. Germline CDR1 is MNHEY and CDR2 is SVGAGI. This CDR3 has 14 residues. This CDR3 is CASSRDGSNQPQHF. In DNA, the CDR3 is TGTGCCAGCAGCCGAGACGGTAGCAATCAGCCCCAGCATTTT.

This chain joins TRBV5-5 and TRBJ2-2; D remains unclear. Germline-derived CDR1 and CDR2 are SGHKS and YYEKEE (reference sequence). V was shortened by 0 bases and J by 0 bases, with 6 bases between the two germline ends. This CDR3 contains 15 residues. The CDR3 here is CASSLDRTNTGELFF. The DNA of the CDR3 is TGTGCCAGCAGCTTGGACCGTACGAACACCGGGGAGCTGTTTTTT.

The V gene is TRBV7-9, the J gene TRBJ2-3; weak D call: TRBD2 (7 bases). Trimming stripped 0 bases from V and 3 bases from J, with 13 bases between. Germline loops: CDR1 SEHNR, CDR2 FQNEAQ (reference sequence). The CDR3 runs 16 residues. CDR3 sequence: CASSLASGGLTDTQYF. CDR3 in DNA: TGTGCCAGCAGCTTAGCATCGGGGGGCCTGACAGATACGCAGTATTTT.

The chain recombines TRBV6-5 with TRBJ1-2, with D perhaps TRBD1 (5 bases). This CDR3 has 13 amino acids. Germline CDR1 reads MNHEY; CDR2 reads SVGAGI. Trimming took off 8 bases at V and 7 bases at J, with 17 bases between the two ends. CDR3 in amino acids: CASGTAYDRGYTF. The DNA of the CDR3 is TGTGCCAGCGGGACGGCCTACGACCGTGGCTACACCTTC.

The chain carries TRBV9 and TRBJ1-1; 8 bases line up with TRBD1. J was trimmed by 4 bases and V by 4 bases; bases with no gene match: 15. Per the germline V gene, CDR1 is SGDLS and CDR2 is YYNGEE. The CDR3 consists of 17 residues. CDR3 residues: CASSRWTGTQMSTEAFF. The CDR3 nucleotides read TGTGCCAGCAGCAGATGGACAGGGACCCAGATGAGCACTGAAGCTTTCTTT.

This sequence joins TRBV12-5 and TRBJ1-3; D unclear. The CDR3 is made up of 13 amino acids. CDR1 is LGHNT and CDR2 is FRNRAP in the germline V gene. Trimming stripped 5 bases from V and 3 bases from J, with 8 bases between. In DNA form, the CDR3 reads TGTGCTAGTGGTCCGGGGAATGGAAACACCATATATTTT. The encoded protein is CASGPGNGNTIYF. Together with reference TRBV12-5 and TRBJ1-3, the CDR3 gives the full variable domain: DARVTQTPRHKVTEMGQEVTMRCQPILGHNTVFWYRQTMMQGLELLAYFRNRAPLDDSGMPKDRFSAEMPDATLATLKIQPSEPRDSAVYFCASGPGNGNTIYFGEGSWLTVV.

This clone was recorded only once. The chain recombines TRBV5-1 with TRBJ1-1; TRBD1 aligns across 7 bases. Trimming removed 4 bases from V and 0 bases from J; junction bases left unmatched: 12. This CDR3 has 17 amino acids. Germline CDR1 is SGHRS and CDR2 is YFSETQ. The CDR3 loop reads CASSQTGVNFMNTEAFF. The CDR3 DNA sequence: TGCGCCAGCAGCCAAACAGGGGTTAATTTTATGAACACTGAAGCTTTCTTT.

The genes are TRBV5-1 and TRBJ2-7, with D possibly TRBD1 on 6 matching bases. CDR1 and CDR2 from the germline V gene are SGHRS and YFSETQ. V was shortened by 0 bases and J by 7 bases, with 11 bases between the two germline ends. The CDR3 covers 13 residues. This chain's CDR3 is CASSLVRGEEQYF. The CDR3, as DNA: TGCGCCAGCAGCTTGGTCAGGGGAGAAGAGCAGTACTTC.

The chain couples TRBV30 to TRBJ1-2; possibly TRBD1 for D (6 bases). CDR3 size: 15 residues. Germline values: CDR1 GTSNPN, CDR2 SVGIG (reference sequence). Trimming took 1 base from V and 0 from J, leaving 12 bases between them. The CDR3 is CAWSDHRGTNYGYTF. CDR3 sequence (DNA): TGTGCCTGGAGTGATCATAGGGGGACTAACTATGGCTACACCTTC.

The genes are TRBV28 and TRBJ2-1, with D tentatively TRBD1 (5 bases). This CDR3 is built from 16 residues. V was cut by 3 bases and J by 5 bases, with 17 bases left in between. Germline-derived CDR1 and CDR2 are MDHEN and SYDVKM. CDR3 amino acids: CASSFALWGGDNEQFF. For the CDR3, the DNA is TGTGCCAGCAGTTTCGCCCTCTGGGGCGGCGACAATGAGCAGTTCTTC.

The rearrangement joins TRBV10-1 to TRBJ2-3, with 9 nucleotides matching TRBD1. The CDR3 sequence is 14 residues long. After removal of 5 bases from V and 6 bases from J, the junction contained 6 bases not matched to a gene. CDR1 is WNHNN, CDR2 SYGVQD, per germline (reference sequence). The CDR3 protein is CASSPGQGLDTQYF. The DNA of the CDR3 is TGCGCCAGCAGTCCGGGACAGGGTTTGGATACGCAGTATTTT.

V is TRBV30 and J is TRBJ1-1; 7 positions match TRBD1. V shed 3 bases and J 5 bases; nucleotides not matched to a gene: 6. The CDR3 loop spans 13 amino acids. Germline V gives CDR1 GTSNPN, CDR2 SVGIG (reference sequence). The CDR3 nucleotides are TGTGCCTGGAGGCAATTACAGGGGACTGAAGCTTTCTTT. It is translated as CAWRQLQGTEAFF.

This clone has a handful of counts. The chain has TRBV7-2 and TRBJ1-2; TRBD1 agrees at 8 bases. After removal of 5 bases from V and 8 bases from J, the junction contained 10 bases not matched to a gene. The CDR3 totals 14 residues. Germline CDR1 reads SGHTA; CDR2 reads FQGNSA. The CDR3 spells CASSTRGGDRGYTF. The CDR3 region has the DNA TGTGCCAGCAGCACCCGCGGGGGGGACAGGGGCTACACCTTC.

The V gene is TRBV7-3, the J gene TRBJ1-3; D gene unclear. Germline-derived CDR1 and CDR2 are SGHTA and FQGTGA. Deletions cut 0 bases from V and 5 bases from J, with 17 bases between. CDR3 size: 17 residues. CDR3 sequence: CASSLTFRGGNRNTIYF. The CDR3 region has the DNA TGTGCCAGCAGCTTAACGTTTCGGGGAGGTAACAGAAACACCATATATTTT.

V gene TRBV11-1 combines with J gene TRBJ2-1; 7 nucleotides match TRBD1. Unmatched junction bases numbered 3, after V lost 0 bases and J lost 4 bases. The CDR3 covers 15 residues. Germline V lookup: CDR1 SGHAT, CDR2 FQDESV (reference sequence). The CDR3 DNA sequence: TGTGCCAGCAGCTTAGCCGCGACAGGGTACAATGAGCAGTTCTTC. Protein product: CASSLAATGYNEQFF. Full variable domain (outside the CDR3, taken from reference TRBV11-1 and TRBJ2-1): EAEVAQSPRYKITEKSQAVAFWCDPISGHATLYWYRQILGQGPELLVQFQDESVVDDSQLPKDRFSAERLKGVDSTLKIQPAELGDSAMYLCASSLAATGYNEQFFGPGTRLTVL.